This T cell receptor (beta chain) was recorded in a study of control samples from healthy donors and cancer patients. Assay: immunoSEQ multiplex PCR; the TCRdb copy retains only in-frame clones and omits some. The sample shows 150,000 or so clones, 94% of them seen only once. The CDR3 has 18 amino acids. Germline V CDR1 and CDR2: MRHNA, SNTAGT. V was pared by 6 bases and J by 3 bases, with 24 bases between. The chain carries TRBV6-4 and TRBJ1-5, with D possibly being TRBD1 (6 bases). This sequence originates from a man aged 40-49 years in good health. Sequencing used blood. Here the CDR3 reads CASRGITSTGTHNQPQHF. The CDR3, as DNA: TGTGCCAGCAGGGGGATAACCTCTACAGGGACGCACAATCAGCCCCAGCATTTT.